What follows describes a single TCR beta chain. The antigen this receptor binds is unknown. Base qualities are missing; no much larger clone stands one base away. The CDR3 goes from the cysteine to the phenylalanine over 14 residues. Only the CDR3 part of the read is kept: 42 bases, read in frame from the first base. Between the V and J ends, shortened by 5 bases and 1 base respectively, the junction contains 10 bases. Via the germline V gene, CDR1 is KGHDR and CDR2 SFDVKD. This sample is part of a study of T cells in Graves' hyperthyroidism and ophthalmopathy (dated 2019 in TCRdb). For the wider study: Peripheral blood was collected at initial diagnosis, before any treatment. Following sampling, methimazole starting at 30 mg daily was given to hyperthyroidism patients, and high-dose intravenous methylprednisolone was given to ophthalmopathy patients. The approximately 95 discovery patients were divided at random into training and test sets in a 7:3 ratio. The study also compared thyroid tissue and blood T-cell repertoires from a handful of Graves' hyperthyroidism patients. The paper reports TCR Vbeta CDR3 sequencing of some 140 peripheral blood samples: 43 ophthalmopathy, fewer than 85 hyperthyroidism and approximately 17 progressor patients. To identify TCR V-J signatures that set the groups apart, the researchers used a discovery cohort of 90 to 100 patients, made up of 40 to 45 with Graves' ophthalmopathy and some 55 with stable Graves' hyperthyroidism. Prospective prediction of ophthalmopathy was tested in an independent validation cohort of 18 to 20 hyperthyroidism patients and around 16 patients who later progressed to ophthalmopathy. Study-level results and caveats: Most expanded thyroid clonotypes (frequency above 0.001) were also detected in blood, suggesting blood repertoires may reflect thyroid immune responses. In validation, progression to ophthalmopathy was predicted by the model with 70.59% sensitivity and around 75% specificity, a median of 6.5 months before onset. In cross-validation, a model built on a 13 V-J signature told ophthalmopathy apart from stable hyperthyroidism with over 85% sensitivity and around 84% specificity, and in testing the same model reached 80%/75%. No statistical method was used to set the sample size in advance, and investigators knew the group allocation.

Stable Graves' hyperthyroidism was defined as no progression to ophthalmopathy during 18 months of follow-up. Hyperthyroidism patients were newly diagnosed, with disease duration under 2 months, and aged 18 to 65 years. Patients with uncontrolled infections, other autoimmune diseases, pregnancy or lactation were excluded. Diagnoses were established on the basis of clinical symptoms, serum thyroxine and TRAb, thyroid ultrasound, and orbital computed tomography. PBMCs were separated from approximately 9.9 ml of fresh peripheral blood using Ficoll-Paque density gradient centrifugation. Trizol reagent was used to extract total RNA, and RNA quality was then checked on an Agilent 2100 Bioanalyzer. The TCR beta CDR3 regions were amplified from RNA transcripts. For the first round of RT-PCR on the TCR CDR3, the HTBI primer set was used together with the Qiagen OneStep RT-PCR kit. The libraries were constructed in a second round of multiplex PCR and then size-selected and purified. Paired-end sequencing of the libraries was performed with 100 bp reads on an Illumina HiSeq2000. In the source study's methods: SOAPnuke was used to process the raw data, throwing out any read that contained adapters or uncalled bases, had a mean Phred below 15, or lacked an exact constant-primer or identifier match. COPE v1.2.5 was used to merge high-quality paired reads, and clonotypes were defined as unique nucleotide sequences. MiTCR v1.1 was used to align clonotypes to the IMGT TRBV, TRBD and TRBJ reference segments. The analysis was restricted to V-J combinations with a frequency above 0.0001, which together covered just over 99% of the repertoires. The TCS score was defined as the ratio of F50 (clonal expansion) to E x V (chaos), calculated using BLOSUM62-based TCRdist between CDR3 peptides within each V-J. Welch's t-statistics and random forest reduced around 520 V-J features to roughly 13, which were used in a naive Bayes classifier (R e1071). The similarity between thyroid and blood repertoires was quantified using the Morisita-Horn index. In-frame beta chains were kept once TCRdb had trimmed the public reads at Q25 with fastp and called clones with MiXCR. Rows are unified per CDR3 protein, each entry keeping the most common DNA and genes. For this entry, the V and J calls and clone size follow TCRdb and not the study's own pipeline. Present in this sample are over 700,000 distinct CDR3 sequences, over 35% of which were seen just once. The ten largest clones take up over 8% of the sample.

Source material: blood. This receptor was obtained from a young man with Graves' hyperthyroidism. Rearrangement joined TRBV24-1 to TRBJ1-1, with the D gene not clear enough to name. The DNA sequence is TGTGCCACCAGTGCGGCGACCCAGAACACTGAAGCTTTCTTT. Protein translation: CATSAATQNTEAFF.